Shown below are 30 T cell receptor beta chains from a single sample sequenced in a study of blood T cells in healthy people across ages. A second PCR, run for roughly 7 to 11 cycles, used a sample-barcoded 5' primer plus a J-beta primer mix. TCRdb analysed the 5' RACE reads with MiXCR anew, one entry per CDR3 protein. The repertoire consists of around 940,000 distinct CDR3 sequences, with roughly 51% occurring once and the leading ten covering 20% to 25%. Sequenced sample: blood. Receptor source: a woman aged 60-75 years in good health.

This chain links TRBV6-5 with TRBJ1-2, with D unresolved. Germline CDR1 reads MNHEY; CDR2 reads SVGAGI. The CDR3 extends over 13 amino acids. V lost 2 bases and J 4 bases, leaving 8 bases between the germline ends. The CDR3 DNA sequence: TGTGCCAGCAGTTACAGGGAATTCTATGGCTACACCTTC. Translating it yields CASSYREFYGYTF.

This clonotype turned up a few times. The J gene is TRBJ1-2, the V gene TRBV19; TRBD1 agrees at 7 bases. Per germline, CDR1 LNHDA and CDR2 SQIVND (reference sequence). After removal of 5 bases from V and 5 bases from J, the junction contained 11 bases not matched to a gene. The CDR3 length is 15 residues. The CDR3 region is CASSSKGQTTYGYTF. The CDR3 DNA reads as TGTGCCAGTAGTTCAAAGGGACAGACTACATATGGCTACACCTTC. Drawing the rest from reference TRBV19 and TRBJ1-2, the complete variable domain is DGGITQSPKYLFRKEGQNVTLSCEQNLNHDAMYWYRQDPGQGLRLIYYSQIVNDFQKGDIAEGYSVSREKKESFPLTVTSAQKNPTAFYLCASSSKGQTTYGYTFGSGTRLTVV.

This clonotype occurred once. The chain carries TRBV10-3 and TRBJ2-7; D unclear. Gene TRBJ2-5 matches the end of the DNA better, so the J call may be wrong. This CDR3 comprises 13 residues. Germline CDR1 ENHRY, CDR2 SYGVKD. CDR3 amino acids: CAISEGPRETQYF. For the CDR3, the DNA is TGTGCCATCAGTGAGGGACCCCGAGAGACCCAGTACTTC.

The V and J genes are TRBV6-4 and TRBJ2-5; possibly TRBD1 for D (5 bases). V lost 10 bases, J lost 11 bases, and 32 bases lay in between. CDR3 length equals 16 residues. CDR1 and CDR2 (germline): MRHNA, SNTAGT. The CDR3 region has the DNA TGTGCCAAAGTTTTATATACAGGCGACGTGCACAATGAGCAGTACTTC. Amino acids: CAKVLYTGDVHNEQYF.

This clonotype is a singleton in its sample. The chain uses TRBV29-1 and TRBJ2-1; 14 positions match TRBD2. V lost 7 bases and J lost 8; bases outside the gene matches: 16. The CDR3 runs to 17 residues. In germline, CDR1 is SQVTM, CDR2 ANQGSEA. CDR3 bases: TGCAGCGCCCGGACAGGGGGACTAGCGGGAGTTGCGGATGAGCAGTTCTTC. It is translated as CSARTGGLAGVADEQFF.

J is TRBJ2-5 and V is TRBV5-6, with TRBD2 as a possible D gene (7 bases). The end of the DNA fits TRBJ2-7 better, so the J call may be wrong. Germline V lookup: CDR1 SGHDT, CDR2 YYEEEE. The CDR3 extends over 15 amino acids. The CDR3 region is CASSRGGSIYYEQYF. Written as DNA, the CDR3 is TGTGCCAGCAGCAGGGGGGGATCAATATACTACGAGCAGTACTTC.

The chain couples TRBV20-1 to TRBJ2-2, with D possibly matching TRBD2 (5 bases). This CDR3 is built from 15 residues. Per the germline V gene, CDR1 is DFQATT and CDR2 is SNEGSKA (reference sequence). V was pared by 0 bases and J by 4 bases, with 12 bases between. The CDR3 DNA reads TGCAGTGCTAGAGATCTGCCGGGGAGCACCGGGGAGCTGTTTTTT. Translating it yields CSARDLPGSTGELFF.

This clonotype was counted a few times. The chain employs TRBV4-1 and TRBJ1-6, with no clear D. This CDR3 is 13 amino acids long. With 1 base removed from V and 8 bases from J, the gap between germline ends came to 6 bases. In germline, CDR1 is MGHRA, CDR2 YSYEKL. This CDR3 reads CASSQGGDSPLHF. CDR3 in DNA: TGCGCCAGCAGCCAAGGTGGGGATTCACCCCTCCACTTT.

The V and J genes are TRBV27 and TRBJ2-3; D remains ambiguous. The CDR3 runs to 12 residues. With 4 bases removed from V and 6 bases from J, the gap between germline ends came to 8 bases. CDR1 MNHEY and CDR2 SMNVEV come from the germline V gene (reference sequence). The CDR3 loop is CASSWSLDTQYF. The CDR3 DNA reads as TGTGCCAGCAGTTGGAGTCTGGATACGCAGTATTTT.

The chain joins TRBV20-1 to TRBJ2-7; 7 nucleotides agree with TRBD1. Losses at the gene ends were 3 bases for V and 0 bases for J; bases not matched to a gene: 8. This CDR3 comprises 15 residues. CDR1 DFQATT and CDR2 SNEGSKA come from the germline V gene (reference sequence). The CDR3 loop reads CSASDGQESSYEQYF. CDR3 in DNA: TGCAGTGCTAGTGATGGACAGGAGTCCTCCTACGAGCAGTACTTC.

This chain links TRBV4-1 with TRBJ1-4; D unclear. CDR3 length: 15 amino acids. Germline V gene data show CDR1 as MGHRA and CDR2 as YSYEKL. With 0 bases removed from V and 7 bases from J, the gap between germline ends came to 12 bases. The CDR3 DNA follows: TGCGCCAGCAGCCAAGATCGAGCCTGGAGTGAAAAACTGTTTTTT. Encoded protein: CASSQDRAWSEKLFF.

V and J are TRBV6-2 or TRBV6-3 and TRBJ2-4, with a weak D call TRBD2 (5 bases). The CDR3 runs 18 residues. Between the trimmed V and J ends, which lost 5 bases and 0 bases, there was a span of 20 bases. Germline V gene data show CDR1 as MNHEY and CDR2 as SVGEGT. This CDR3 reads CASSGFWESAGAKNIQYF. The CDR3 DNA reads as TGTGCCAGCAGTGGATTTTGGGAGTCCGCCGGAGCCAAAAACATTCAGTACTTC.

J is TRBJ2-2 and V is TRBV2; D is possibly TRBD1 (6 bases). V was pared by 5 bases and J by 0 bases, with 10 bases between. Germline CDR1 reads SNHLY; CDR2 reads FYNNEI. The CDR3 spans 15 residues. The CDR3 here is CASSPGHPNTGELFF. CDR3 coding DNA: TGTGCCAGCAGTCCGGGACACCCGAACACCGGGGAGCTGTTTTTT.

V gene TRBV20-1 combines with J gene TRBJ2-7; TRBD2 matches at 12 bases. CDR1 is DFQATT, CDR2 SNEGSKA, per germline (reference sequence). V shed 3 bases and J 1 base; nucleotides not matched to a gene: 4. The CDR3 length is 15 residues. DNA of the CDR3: TGCAGTGCTAGGGACCTAGCGGGAGGGTCCTACGAGCAGTACTTC. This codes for CSARDLAGGSYEQYF.

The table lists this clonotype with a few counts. CDR3 amino acids: CASSQRQLTLETQYF. Written as DNA, the CDR3 is TGTGCCAGCAGCCAGAGACAGCTCACCTTAGAGACCCAGTACTTC. This chain joins TRBV7-2 and TRBJ2-5, with D possibly being TRBD1 (5 bases). V lost 5 bases and J 4 bases, leaving 17 bases between the germline ends. The CDR3 is 15 residues long. Germline lookup yields CDR1 SGHTA and CDR2 FQGNSA.

In DNA, the CDR3 is TGCAGTGCTAGAGATCGTAGCGGGCCCTACAATGAGCAGTTCTTC. Encoded protein: CSARDRSGPYNEQFF. This chain connects TRBV20-1 to TRBJ2-1; 7 bases map to TRBD2. CDR3 length equals 15 residues. Germline V gives CDR1 DFQATT, CDR2 SNEGSKA (reference sequence). Germline trimming cut 0 bases from V and 2 bases from J; bases unmatched to any gene: 4.

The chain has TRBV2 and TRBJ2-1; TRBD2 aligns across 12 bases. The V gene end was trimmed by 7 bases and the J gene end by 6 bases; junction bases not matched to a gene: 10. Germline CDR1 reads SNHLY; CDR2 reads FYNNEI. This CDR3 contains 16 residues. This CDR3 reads CASTRLAGERRNEQFF. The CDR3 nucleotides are TGTGCCAGCACTAGACTAGCGGGAGAAAGGCGCAATGAGCAGTTCTTC.

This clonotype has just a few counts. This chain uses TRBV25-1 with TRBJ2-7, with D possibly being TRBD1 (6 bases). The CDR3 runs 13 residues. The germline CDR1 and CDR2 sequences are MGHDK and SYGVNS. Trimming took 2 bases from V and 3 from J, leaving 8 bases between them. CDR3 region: CASSEADSYEQYF. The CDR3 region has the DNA TGTGCCAGCAGTGAAGCGGACAGCTACGAGCAGTACTTC.

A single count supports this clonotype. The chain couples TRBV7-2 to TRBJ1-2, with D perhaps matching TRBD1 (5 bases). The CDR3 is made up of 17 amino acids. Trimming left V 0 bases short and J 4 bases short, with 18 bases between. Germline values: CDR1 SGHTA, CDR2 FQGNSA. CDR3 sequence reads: CASSLATGAAIFYGYTF. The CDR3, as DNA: TGTGCCAGCAGCTTAGCAACCGGGGCGGCTATTTTCTATGGCTACACCTTC. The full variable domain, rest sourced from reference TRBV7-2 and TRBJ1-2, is GAGVSQSPSNKVTEKGKDVELRCDPISGHTALYWYRQSLGQGLEFLIYFQGNSAPDKSGLPSDRFSAERTGGSVSTLTIQRTQQEDSAVYLCASSLATGAAIFYGYTFGSGTRLTVV.

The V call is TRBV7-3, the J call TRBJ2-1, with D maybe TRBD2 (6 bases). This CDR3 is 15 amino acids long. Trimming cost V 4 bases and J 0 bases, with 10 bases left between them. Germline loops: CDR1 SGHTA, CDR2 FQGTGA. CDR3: CASSSLTSSYNEQFF. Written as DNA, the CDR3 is TGTGCCAGCAGCTCTCTGACTAGCTCCTACAATGAGCAGTTCTTC.

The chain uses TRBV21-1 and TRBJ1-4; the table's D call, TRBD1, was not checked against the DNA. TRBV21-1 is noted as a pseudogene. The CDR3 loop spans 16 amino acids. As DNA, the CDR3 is TGTGCCAGCAGCAAAGTGGGGGGAGCGCTTAATGAAAAACTGTTTTTT. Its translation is CASSKVGGALNEKLFF.

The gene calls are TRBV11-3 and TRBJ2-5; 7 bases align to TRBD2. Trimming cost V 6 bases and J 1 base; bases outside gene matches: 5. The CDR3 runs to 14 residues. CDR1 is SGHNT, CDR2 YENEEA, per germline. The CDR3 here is CASSGPGGQETQYF. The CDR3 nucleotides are TGTGCCAGCAGTGGTCCGGGGGGCCAAGAGACCCAGTACTTC.

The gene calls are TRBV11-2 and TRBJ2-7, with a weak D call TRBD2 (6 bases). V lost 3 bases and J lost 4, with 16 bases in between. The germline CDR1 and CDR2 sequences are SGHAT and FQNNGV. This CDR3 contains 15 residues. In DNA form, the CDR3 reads TGTGCCAGCAGCTTCTCCCGGGGACTGCAATACGAGCAGTACTTC. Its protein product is CASSFSRGLQYEQYF.

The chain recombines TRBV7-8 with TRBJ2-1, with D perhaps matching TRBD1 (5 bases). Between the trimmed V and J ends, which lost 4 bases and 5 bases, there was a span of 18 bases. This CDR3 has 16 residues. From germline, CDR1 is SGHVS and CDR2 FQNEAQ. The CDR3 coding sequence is TGTGCCAGCAGCTCCTCCCGGACACGGGCCCACAATGAGCAGTTCTTC. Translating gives CASSSSRTRAHNEQFF.

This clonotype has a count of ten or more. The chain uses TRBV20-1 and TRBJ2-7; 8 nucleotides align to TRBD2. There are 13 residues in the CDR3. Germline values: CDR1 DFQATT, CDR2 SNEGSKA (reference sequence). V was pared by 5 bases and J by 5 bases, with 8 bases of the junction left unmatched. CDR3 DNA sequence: TGCAGTGCTCTTGGACTAGCAGGCCACGAGCAGTACTTC. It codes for CSALGLAGHEQYF.

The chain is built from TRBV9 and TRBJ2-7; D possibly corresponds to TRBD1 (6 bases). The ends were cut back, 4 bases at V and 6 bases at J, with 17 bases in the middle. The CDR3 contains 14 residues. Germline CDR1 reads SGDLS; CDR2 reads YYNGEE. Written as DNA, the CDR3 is TGTGCCAGCAGCATTAACTCTAGGGGGAGCGAGCAGTACTTC. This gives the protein CASSINSRGSEQYF.

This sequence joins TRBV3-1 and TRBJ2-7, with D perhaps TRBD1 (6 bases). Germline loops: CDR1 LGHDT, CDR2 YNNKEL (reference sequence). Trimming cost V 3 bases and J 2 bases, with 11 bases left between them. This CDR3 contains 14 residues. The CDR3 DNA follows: TGTGCCAGCAGCCACCTAGGACAGACCTACGAGCAGTACTTC. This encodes CASSHLGQTYEQYF.

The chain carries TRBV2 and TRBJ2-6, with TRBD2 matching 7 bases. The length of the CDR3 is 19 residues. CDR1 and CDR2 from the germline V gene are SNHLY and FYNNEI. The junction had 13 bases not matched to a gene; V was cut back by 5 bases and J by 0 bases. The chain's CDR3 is CASSREGPPLLSGANVLTF. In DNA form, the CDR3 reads TGTGCCAGCAGTAGGGAGGGCCCACCGCTCCTCTCTGGGGCCAACGTCCTGACTTTC.

Written as DNA, the CDR3 is TGCGCCAGCAGTATGAAAGGAGCGGGAGTTGGCAATGAGCAGTACTTC. Translating gives CASSMKGAGVGNEQYF. The rearrangement joins TRBV5-1 to TRBJ2-5; 8 bases fit TRBD2. Germline V gene sequence: CDR1 SGHRS, CDR2 YFSETQ. The CDR3 totals 16 residues. J lost 11 bases, V lost 5 bases, and 20 bases had no gene match. Drawing the rest from reference TRBV5-1 and TRBJ2-5, the complete variable domain is KAGVTQTPRYLIKTRGQQVTLSCSPISGHRSVSWYQQTPGQGLQFLFEYFSETQRNKGNFPGRFSGRQFSNSRSEMNVSTLELGDSALYLCASSMKGAGVGNEQYFGPGTRLLVL.

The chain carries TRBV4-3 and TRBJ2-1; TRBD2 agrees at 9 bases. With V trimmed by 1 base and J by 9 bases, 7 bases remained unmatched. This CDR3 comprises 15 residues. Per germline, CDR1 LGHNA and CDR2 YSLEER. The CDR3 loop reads CASSQVVAGAGEQFF. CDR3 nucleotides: TGCGCCAGCAGCCAAGTAGTAGCGGGAGCTGGTGAGCAGTTCTTC.